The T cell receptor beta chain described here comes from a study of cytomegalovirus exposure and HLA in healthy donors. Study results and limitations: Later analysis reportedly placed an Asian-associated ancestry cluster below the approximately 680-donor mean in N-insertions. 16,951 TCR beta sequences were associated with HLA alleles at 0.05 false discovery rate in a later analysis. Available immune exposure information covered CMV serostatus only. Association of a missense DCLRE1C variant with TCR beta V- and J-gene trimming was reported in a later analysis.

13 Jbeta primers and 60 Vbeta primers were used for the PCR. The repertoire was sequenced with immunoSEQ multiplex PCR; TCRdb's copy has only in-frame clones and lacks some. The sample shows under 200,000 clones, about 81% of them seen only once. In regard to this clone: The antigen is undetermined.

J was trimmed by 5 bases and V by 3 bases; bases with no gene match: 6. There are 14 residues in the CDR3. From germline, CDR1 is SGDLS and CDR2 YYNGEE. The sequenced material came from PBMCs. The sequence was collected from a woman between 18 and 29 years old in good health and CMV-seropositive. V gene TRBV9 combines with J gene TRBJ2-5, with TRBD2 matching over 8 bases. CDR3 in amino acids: CASSAAGLAETQYF. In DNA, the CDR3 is TGTGCCAGCAGCGCGGCTGGACTAGCTGAGACCCAGTACTTC.